The clone carrying this T cell receptor beta chain was recorded only once. The source of the sample is a study of blood T cell repertoires in COVID-19. In the study's own analysis: Counts of nucleated cells, estimated from reference gene primer amplification, were obtained. Here immunoSEQ multiplex PCR was the method, and the copy in TCRdb shows in-frame clones only, minus some. For V, J and clone size, that table is used; D and trimming come from the DNA. The sample records 100,000 to 140,000 clones, almost 85% being singletons. The source material was peripheral blood. This clonotype originated in a human donor in a cohort sampled during active COVID-19.

CDR3 in amino acids: CASSLVDLSEQYV. The CDR3 region has the DNA TGTGCCAGCAGCTTAGTCGACTTGAGCGAGCAGTACGTC. The chain joins TRBV7-2 to TRBJ2-7; D gene uncertain. The ends were cut back, 1 base at V and 6 bases at J, with 10 bases in the middle. Looked up from germline, CDR1 is SGHTA and CDR2 is FQGNSA. This CDR3 comprises 13 residues.